The 5 T cell receptor beta chains given below trace back to one sample, sequenced in a study of type 1 and type 2 diabetes patients. PCR was run on genomic DNA. A primer set of 30 forward and 13 reverse primers amplified the CDR3. MiXCR, applied by TCRdb to the multiplex PCR reads, yields one record per CDR3 protein. The sample contains fewer than 300,000 distinct CDR3 sequences, 40% to 50% of which appear only once. The specimen sequenced was peripheral blood mononuclear cells (PBMCs). The source of these receptors is a man aged 18 to 29 with type 2 diabetes.

The J gene is TRBJ2-5, the V gene TRBV10-3; 7 bases align to TRBD2. This CDR3 region has 15 residues. In germline, CDR1 is ENHRY, CDR2 SYGVKD. Losses at the gene ends were 2 bases for V and 4 bases for J; bases not matched to a gene: 7. The CDR3 loop reads CAISETAGEGETQYF. In nucleotides, the CDR3 is TGTGCCATCAGTGAGACTGCGGGGGAGGGAGAGACCCAGTACTTC.

The V and J genes are TRBV28 and TRBJ2-1; D is undetermined. The CDR3 spans 14 residues. Germline CDR1 is MDHEN and CDR2 is SYDVKM. V lost 2 bases and J lost 9, with 14 bases in between. The CDR3 bases are TGTGCCAGCAGTTTACGTAACAATCCGTCTGAGCAGTTCTTC. Its translation is CASSLRNNPSEQFF.

This clonotype was picked up a small number of times. This chain links TRBV19 with TRBJ2-5, with a possible D match to TRBD1 (6 bases). This CDR3 contains 14 residues. V lost 5 bases to trimming and J lost 1 base, with 11 bases between them. The germline gives CDR1 LNHDA, CDR2 SQIVND (reference sequence). The CDR3 here is CASSSTGSQETQYF. The CDR3 DNA reads TGTGCCAGTAGTTCCACAGGGTCCCAAGAGACCCAGTACTTC.

This chain links TRBV9 with TRBJ2-2; 10 bases agree with TRBD1. This CDR3 contains 14 residues. The ends lost 6 bases at V and 4 bases at J; junction bases unmatched: 3. CDR1 is SGDLS, CDR2 YYNGEE, per germline. CDR3: CASTGQGGTGELFF. Here the CDR3 DNA reads TGTGCCAGCACCGGACAGGGGGGCACCGGGGAGCTGTTTTTT.

The chain carries TRBV7-3 and TRBJ2-1, with 7 bases lining up with TRBD2. Trimming at V came to 2 bases and at J to 6 bases, leaving 7 bases not matched to a gene. This CDR3 has 15 residues. Per the germline V gene, CDR1 is SGHTA and CDR2 is FQGTGA. The DNA for the CDR3 is TGTGCCAGCAGCTTATTCCCGGGGGGTGGCAATGAGCAGTTCTTC. It translates to CASSLFPGGGNEQFF.